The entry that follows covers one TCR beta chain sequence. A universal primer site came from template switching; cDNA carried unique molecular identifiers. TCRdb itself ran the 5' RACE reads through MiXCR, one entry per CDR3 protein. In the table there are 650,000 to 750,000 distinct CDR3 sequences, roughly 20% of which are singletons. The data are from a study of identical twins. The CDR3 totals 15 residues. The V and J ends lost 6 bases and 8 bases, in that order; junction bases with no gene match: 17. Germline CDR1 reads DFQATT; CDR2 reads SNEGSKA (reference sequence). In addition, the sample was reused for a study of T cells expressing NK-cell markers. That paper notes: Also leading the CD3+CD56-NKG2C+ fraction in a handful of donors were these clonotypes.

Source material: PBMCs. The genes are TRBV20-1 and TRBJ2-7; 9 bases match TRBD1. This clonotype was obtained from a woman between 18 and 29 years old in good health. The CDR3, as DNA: TGCAGTGCCCGCACCCCGGGACAGGGTGCGTTGCAGCAGTACTTC. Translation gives CSARTPGQGALQQYF.